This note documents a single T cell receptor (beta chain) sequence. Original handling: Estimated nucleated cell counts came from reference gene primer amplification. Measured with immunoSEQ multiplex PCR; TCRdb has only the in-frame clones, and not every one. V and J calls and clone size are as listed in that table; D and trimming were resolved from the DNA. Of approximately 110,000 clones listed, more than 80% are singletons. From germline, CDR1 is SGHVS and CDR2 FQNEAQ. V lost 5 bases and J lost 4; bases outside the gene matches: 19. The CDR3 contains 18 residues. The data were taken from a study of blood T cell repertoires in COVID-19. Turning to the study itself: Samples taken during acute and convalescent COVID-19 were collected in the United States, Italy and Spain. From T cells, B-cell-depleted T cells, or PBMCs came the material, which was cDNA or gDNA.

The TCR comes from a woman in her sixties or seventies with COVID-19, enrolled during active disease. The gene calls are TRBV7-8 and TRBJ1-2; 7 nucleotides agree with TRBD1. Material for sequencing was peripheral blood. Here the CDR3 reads CASSLDRGRQGYGYGYTF. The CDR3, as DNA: TGTGCCAGCAGCCTTGATCGGGGGCGACAGGGCTATGGCTATGGCTACACCTTC.